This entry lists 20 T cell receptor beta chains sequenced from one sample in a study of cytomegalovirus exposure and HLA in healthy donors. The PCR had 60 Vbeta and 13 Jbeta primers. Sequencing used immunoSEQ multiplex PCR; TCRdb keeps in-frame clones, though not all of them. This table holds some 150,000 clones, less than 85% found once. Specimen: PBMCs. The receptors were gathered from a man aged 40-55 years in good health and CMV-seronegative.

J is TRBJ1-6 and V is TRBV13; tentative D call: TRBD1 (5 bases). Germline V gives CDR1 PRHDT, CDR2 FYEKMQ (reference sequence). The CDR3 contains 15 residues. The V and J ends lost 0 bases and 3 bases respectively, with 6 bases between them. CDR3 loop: CASSLGQGYNSPLHF. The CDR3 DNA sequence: TGTGCCAGCAGCTTAGGCCAGGGCTATAATTCACCCCTCCACTTT.

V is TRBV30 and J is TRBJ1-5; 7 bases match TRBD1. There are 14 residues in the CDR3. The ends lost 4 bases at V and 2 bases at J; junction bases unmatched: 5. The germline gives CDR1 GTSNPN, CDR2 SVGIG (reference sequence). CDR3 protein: CAWNRGAGNQPQHF. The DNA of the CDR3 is TGTGCCTGGAACAGGGGCGCCGGCAATCAGCCCCAGCATTTT.

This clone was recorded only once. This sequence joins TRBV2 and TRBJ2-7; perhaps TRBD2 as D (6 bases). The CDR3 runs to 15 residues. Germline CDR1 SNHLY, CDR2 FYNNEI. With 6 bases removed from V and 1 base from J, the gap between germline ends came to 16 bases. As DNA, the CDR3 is TGTGCCAGCAGGGGACTCGGAGGGAGGTCCTACGAGCAGTACTTC. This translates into CASRGLGGRSYEQYF.

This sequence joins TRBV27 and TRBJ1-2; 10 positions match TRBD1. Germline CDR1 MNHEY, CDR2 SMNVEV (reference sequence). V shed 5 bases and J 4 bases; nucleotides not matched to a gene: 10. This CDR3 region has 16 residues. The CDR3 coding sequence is TGTGCCAGCAGTCACATGACAGGGGGCGTAGGCTATGGCTACACCTTC. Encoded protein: CASSHMTGGVGYGYTF.

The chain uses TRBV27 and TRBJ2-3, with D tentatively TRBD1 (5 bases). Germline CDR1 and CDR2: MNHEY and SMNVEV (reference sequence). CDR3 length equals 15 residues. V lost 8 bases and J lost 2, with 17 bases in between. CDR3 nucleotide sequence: TGTGCCAGCCGACTGGGGCCGCCCCTCACAGATACGCAGTATTTT. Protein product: CASRLGPPLTDTQYF.

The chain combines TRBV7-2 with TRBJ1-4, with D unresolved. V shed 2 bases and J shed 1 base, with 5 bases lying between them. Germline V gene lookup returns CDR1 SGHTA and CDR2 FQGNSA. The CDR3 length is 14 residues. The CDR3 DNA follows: TGTGCCAGCAGCTTATCCTTAACTAATGAAAAACTGTTTTTT. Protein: CASSLSLTNEKLFF.

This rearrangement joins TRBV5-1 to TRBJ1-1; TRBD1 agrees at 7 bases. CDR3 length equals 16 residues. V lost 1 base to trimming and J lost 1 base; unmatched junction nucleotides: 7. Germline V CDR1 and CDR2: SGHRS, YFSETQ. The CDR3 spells CASSLRTGFSNTEAFF. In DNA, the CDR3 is TGCGCCAGCAGCTTGCGGACAGGTTTTTCGAACACTGAAGCTTTCTTT.

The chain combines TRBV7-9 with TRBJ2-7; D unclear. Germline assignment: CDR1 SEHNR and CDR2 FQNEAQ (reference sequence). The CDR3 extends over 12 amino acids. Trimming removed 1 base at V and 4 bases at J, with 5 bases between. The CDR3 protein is CASSLVQYEQYF. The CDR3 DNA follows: TGTGCCAGCAGCTTAGTACAATACGAGCAGTACTTC.

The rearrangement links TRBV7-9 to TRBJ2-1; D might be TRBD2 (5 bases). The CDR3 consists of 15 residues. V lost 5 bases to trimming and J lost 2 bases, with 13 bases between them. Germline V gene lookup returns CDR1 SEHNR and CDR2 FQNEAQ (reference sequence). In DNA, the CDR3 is TGTGCCAGCAGCCCCCCGGGAAACACCTACAATGAGCAGTTCTTC. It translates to CASSPPGNTYNEQFF.

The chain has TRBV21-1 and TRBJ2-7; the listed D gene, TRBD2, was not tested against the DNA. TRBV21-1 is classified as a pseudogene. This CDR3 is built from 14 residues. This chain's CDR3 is CASRKTRLKEEQYF. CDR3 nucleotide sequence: TGTGCCAGCAGGAAGACGCGACTAAAGGAAGAGCAGTACTTC.

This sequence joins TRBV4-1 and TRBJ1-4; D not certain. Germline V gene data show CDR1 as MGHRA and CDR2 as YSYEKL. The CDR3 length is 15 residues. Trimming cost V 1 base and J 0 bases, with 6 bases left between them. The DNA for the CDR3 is TGCGCCAGCAGCCAAGTCGGTGCAACTAATGAAAAACTGTTTTTT. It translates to CASSQVGATNEKLFF.

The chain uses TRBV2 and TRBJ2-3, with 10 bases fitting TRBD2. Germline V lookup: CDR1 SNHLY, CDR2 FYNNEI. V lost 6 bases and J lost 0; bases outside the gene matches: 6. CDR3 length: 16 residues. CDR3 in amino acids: CASRAKTSGSTDTQYF. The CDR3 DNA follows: TGTGCCAGCAGGGCAAAGACTAGCGGGAGCACAGATACGCAGTATTTT.

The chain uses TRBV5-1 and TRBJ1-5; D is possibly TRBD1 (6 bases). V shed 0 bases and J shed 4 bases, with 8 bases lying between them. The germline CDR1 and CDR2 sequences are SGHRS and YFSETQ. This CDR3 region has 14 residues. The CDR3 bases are TGCGCCAGCAGCTTGGGACAGGATAATCAGCCCCAGCATTTT. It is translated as CASSLGQDNQPQHF.

The DNA for the CDR3 is TGTGCCAGCAGCATGAAGAGCGGGGCCTACGAGCAGTACTTC. It codes for CASSMKSGAYEQYF. J is TRBJ2-7 and V is TRBV5-4, with 7 bases lining up with TRBD2. The CDR3 sequence is 14 residues long. Trimming removed 4 bases from V and 2 bases from J; junction bases left unmatched: 6. The germline V gene has CDR1 SGHNT and CDR2 YYREEE (reference sequence).

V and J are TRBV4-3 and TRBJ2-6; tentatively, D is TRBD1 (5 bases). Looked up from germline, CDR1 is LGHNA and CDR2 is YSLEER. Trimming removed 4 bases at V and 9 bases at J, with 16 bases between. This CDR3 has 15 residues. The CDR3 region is CASSPDSHQDNVLTF. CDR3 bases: TGCGCCAGCAGCCCTGACAGCCATCAGGACAACGTCCTGACTTTC.

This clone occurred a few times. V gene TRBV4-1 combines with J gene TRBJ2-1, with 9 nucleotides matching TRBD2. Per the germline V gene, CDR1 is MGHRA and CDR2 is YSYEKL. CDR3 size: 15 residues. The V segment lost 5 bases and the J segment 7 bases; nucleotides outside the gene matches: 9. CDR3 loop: CASSGPAGGVNEQFF. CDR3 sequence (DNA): TGCGCCAGCAGCGGACCAGCGGGAGGAGTGAATGAGCAGTTCTTC.

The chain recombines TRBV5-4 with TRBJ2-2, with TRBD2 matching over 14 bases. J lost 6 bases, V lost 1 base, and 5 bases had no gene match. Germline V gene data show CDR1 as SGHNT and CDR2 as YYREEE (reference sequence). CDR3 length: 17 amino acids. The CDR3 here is CASSLWTSGRISGELFF. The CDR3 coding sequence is TGTGCCAGCAGCTTGTGGACTAGCGGGAGGATATCCGGGGAGCTGTTTTTT. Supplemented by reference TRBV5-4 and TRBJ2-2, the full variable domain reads ETGVTQSPTHLIKTRGQQVTLRCSSQSGHNTVSWYQQALGQGPQFIFQYYREEENGRGNFPPRFSGLQFPNYSSELNVNALELDDSALYLCASSLWTSGRISGELFFGEGSRLTVL.

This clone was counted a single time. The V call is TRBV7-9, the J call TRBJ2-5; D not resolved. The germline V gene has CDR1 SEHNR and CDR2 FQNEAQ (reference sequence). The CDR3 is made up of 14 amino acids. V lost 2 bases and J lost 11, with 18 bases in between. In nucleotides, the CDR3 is TGTGCCAGCAGCTTATTGTCTAACCATAATGAGCAGTACTTC. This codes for CASSLLSNHNEQYF.

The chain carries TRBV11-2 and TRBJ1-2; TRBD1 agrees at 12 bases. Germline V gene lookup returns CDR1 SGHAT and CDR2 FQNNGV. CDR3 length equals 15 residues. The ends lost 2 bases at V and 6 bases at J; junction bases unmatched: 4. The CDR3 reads CASSLRDRGRNGYTF. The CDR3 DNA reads TGTGCCAGCAGCTTACGGGACAGGGGGCGAAATGGCTACACCTTC.

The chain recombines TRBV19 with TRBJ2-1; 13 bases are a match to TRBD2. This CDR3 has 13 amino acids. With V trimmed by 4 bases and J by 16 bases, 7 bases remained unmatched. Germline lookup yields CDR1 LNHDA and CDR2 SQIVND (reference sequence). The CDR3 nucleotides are TGTGCCAGTAGTACCGGACTAGCGGGAGTGCATTTCTTC. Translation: CASSTGLAGVHFF.